This T cell receptor beta chain is from a study of shared clonotypes between healthy human individuals. Whole-study context: Per donor, three plates held CD4 naive cells, three held CD4 memory, two held CD8 naive and one held CD8 memory.

Findings and limits, study-wide: Rarefaction revealed incomplete sorted-subset sequencing despite large depth. Larger estimated richness was generally seen in naive subsets than in memory subsets.

The naive CD8 population came from CD45RO-negative cells selected for CCR7, without terminally differentiated effector memory CD45RA+ cells. V lost 2 bases and J lost 1, with 5 bases in between. There are 14 residues in the CDR3. Per the germline V gene, CDR1 is MGHDK and CDR2 is SYGVNS. A few counts support this clone. Its matching antigen is unknown. TCRdb's table, derived via immunoSEQ multiplex PCR, lists solely in-frame clones and lacks some. The sample gives about 610,000 clones, around 96% of which show up once; approximately 0.12% is in the top ten. Sequenced: naive CD8+ T cells sorted from blood. This receptor was identified in a woman in her twenties or thirties in good health. The chain is built from TRBV25-1 and TRBJ2-2; D call uncertain. The CDR3 DNA sequence: TGTGCCAGCAGTGAAATTGGGAACACCGGGGAGCTGTTTTTT. This gives the protein CASSEIGNTGELFF.